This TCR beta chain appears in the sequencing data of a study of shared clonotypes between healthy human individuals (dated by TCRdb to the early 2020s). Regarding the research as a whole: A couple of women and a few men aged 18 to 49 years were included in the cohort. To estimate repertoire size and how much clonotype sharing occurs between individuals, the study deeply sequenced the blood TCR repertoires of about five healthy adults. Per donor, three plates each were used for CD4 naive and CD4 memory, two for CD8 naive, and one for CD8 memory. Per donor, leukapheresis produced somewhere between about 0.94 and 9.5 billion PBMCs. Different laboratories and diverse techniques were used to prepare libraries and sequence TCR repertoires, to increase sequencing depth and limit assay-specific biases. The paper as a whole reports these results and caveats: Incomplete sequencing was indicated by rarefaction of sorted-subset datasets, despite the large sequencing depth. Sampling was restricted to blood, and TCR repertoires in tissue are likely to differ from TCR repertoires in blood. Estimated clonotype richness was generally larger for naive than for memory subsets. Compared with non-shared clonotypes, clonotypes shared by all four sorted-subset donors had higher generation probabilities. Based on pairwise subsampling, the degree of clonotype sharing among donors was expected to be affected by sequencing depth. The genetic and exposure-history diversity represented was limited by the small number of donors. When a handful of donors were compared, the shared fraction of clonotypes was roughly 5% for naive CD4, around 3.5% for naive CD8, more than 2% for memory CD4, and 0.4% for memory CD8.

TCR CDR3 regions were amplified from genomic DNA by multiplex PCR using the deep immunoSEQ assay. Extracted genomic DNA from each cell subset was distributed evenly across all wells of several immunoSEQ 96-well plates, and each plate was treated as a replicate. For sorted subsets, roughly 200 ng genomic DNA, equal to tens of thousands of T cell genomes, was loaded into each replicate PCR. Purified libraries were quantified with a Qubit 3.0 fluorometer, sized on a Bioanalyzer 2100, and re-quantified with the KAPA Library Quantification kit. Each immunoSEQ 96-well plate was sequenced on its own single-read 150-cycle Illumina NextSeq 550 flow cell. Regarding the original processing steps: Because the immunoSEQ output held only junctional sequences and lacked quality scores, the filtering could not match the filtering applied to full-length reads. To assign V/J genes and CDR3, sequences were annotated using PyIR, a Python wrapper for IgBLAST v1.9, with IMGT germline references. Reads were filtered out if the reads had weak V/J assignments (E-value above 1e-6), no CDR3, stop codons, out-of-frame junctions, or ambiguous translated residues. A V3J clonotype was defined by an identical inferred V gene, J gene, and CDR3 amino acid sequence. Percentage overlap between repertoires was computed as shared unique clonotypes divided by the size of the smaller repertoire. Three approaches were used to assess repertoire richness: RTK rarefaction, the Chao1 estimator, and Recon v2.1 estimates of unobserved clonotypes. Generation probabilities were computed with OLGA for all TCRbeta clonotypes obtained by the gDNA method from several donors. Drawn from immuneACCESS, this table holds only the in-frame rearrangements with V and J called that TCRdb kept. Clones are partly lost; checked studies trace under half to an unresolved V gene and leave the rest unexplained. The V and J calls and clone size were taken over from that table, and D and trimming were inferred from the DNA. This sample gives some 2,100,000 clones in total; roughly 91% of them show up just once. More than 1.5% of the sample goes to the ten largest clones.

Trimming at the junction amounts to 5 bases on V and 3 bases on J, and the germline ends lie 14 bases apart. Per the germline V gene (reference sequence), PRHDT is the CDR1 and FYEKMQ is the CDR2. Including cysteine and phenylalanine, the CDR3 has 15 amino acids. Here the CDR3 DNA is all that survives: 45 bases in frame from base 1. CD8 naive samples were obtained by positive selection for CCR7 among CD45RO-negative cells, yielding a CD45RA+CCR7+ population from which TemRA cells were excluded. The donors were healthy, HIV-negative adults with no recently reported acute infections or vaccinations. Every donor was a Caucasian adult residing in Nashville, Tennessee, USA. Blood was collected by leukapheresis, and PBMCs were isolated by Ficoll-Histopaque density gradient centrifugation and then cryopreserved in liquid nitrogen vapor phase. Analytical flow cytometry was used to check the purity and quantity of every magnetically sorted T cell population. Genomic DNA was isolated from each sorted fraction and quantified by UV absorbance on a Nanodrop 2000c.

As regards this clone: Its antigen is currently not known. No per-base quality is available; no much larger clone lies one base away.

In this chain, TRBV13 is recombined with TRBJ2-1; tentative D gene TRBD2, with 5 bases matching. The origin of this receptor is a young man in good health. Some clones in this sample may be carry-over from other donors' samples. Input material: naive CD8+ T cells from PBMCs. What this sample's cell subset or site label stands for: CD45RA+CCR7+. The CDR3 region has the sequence CASSPREILYNEQFF. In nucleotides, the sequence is TGTGCCAGCAGCCCGAGGGAGATTCTCTACAATGAGCAGTTCTTC. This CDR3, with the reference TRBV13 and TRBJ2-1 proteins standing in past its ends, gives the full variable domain AAGVIQSPRHLIKEKRETATLKCYPIPRHDTVYWYQQGPGQDPQFLISFYEKMQSDKGSIPDRFSAQQFSDYHSELNMSSLELGDSALYFCASSPREILYNEQFFGPGTRLTVL.